This T cell receptor (beta chain) emerged from a study of T cells in Graves' hyperthyroidism and ophthalmopathy. Researchers amplified the TCR beta CDR3 regions from RNA transcripts. The HTBI primer set was used in a first-round RT-PCR of the TCR CDR3. Via MiXCR, TCRdb re-called the multiplex PCR reads, giving one row per CDR3 protein. The data contain 300,000 to 450,000 distinct CDR3 sequences, about 13% of them singletons. The CDR3 sequence is 14 residues long. V shed 3 bases and J shed 1 base, with 7 bases lying between them. The germline gives CDR1 SGHNT, CDR2 YENEEA. Many counts were recorded for this clonotype. Those patients with uncontrolled infection, other autoimmune disease, pregnancy or lactation were excluded.

The rearrangement uses TRBV11-3 and TRBJ1-3; D is ambiguous. The sample comprised blood. This clonotype was obtained from a young man with Graves' hyperthyroidism that later progressed to Graves' ophthalmopathy. The CDR3 nucleotides read TGTGCCAGCAGCTTCCTGAGGTCTGGAAACACCATATATTTT. As protein: CASSFLRSGNTIYF. The full variable domain, with the rest looked up from reference TRBV11-3 and TRBJ1-3, is EAGVVQSPRYKIIEKKQPVAFWCNPISGHNTLYWYLQNLGQGPELLIRYENEEAVDDSQLPKDRFSAERLKGVDSTLKIQPAELGDSAVYLCASSFLRSGNTIYFGEGSWLTVV.